This T cell receptor beta chain was sequenced in a study of read filtering for tumor transcriptome and immune sequencing. Study in general: Revised staging placed eight or nine patients in R-ISS I, some 17 in II, 7 in III. IR-seq gave about 3.5 to 10.27 million TCR reads per sample; RNA-seq gave roughly 80 to 1,300. Transcriptome libraries were built from DNase-treated RNA. Study-wide results and limits: Correlation between methods rose after single-read clonotypes were removed.

Trimming removed 2 bases from V and 2 bases from J, with 0 bases in between. CDR3 length equals 11 residues. Germline V gene lookup returns CDR1 ENHRY and CDR2 SYGVKD. In this sample, this clonotype turned up many times. Its antigen is unknown. The library was built from roughly 400 ng RNA with molecular barcoded adaptors for alpha/delta and beta/gamma chains. MiXCR, applied by TCRdb to the reads, yields one record per CDR3 protein. The table includes 100,000 to 150,000 distinct CDR3 sequences, 10% to 15% detected once. The receptor was isolated from a donor at least 40 years old with multiple myeloma. Sample: a population of CD138-negative cells sorted from bone marrow. This sequence joins TRBV10-3 and TRBJ1-1; D is ambiguous. The CDR3 reads CAISENTEAFF. CDR3 nucleotide sequence: TGTGCCATCAGTGAGAACACTGAAGCTTTCTTT.